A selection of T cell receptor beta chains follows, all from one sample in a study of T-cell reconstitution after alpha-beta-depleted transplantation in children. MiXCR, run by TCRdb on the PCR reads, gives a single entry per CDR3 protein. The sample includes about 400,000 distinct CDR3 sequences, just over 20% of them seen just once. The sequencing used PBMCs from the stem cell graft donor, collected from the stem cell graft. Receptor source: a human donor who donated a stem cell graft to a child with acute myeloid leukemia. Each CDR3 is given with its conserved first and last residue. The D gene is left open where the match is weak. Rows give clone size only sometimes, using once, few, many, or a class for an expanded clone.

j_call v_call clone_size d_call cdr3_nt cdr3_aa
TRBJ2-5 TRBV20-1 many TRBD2 TGCAGTGCTAGAACCAGGGAGGGAGAGACCCAGTACTTC CSARTREGETQYF
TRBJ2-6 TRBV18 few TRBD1 TGTGCCAGCTCACTTTCCGGGACAGCAGCCGGGGCCAACGTCCTGACTTTC CASSLSGTAAGANVLTF
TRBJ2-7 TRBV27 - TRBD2 TGTGCCAGCAGCAGACTAGCGGGATTCTACGAGCAGTACTTC CASSRLAGFYEQYF
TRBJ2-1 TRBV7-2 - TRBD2 TGTGCCAGCAGCTTAGGGGGGGGGAACAATGAGCAGTTCTTC CASSLGGGNNEQFF
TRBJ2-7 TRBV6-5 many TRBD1 TGTGCCAGCAGTACAGGGGCCTACGAGCAGTACTTC CASSTGAYEQYF
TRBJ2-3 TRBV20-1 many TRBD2 TGCAGCGCGCCTAGCGGGAGGGCCTCTACGGATACGCAGTATTTT CSAPSGRASTDTQYF
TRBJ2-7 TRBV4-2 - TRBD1 TGTGCCAGCAGCCAAGATAGGGGGACAGGGGGCTACGAGCAGTACTTC CASSQDRGTGGYEQYF
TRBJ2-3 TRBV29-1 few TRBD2 TGCAGCGTTGGAGGGACTAGCGGGAGGGCTAGCACAGATACGCAGTATTTT CSVGGTSGRASTDTQYF
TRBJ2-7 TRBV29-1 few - TGCAGCGTTGAAGTACCACAAGTAAGCTCCTACGAGCAGTACTTC CSVEVPQVSSYEQYF
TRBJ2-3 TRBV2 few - TGTGCCGGAGGCAAAGGACCTAGCACAGATACGCAGTATTTT CAGGKGPSTDTQYF